These 20 T cell receptor beta chains were all obtained from the same sample, sequenced in a study of T cells in localized non-small cell lung cancer. TCRdb keeps only in-frame clones here, not all; method: immunoSEQ multiplex PCR. The data show fewer than 20,000 clones, 70% to 90% seen once. Specimen: peripheral blood, collected before any cancer treatment. These receptors came from a female donor older than 55 with stage III squamous cell lung carcinoma.

V gene TRBV9 combines with J gene TRBJ2-1; D is possibly TRBD2 (6 bases). CDR1 and CDR2 from the germline V gene are SGDLS and YYNGEE. V gave up 3 bases and J gave up 3 bases, with 7 bases separating them. The CDR3 is 13 residues long. The CDR3 loop is CASSAGLYNEQFF. The CDR3 DNA reads TGTGCCAGCAGCGCGGGACTCTACAATGAGCAGTTCTTC.

The chain joins TRBV28 to TRBJ2-7; 10 positions agree with TRBD2. Germline CDR1 reads MDHEN; CDR2 reads SYDVKM. Germline trimming cut 6 bases from V and 3 bases from J; bases unmatched to any gene: 8. The CDR3 is 15 residues long. CDR3 nucleotides: TGTGCCAGCAGAGTTAGCCTAGCGGGAGACTACGAGCAGTACTTC. This encodes CASRVSLAGDYEQYF.

V and J are TRBV5-1 and TRBJ2-2, with D perhaps TRBD2 (5 bases). V lost 5 bases and J 1 base, leaving 12 bases between the germline ends. This CDR3 has 15 residues. In germline, CDR1 is SGHRS, CDR2 YFSETQ. CDR3 loop: CASRDTGKNTGELFF. CDR3 bases: TGCGCCAGCAGGGATACCGGGAAGAACACCGGGGAGCTGTTTTTT.

The rearrangement uses TRBV30 and TRBJ1-6; D ambiguous. The V gene's germline CDR1 is GTSNPN and CDR2 SVGIG (reference sequence). V was pared by 0 bases and J by 8 bases, with 8 bases between. The CDR3 covers 13 residues. CDR3 amino acids: CAWSVARDSPLHF. DNA of the CDR3: TGTGCCTGGAGTGTAGCTAGGGATTCACCCCTCCACTTT.

The chain is built from TRBV19 and TRBJ1-1; 9 bases align to TRBD1. V trimming: 5 bases; J trimming: 0 bases; junction bases outside the gene matches: 13. Per the germline V gene, CDR1 is LNHDA and CDR2 is SQIVND (reference sequence). This CDR3 has 18 amino acids. The CDR3 region has the DNA TGTGCCAGTAGTGCTAACAGGGGGCGATCGAACATGAACACTGAAGCTTTCTTT. As protein: CASSANRGRSNMNTEAFF.

The table lists this clone with a count of one. The gene calls are TRBV7-6 and TRBJ2-2; TRBD2 matches at 9 bases. J gave up 4 bases and V 5 bases, and 8 bases lay outside the gene matches. The V gene's germline CDR1 is SGHVS and CDR2 FNYEAQ. This CDR3 region has 16 residues. DNA of the CDR3: TGTGCCAGCAGCCATCGGGGTAGCGGGGGCACCGGGGAGCTGTTTTTT. This codes for CASSHRGSGGTGELFF. Drawing the rest from reference TRBV7-6 and TRBJ2-2, the complete variable domain is GAGVSQSPRYKVTKRGQDVALRCDPISGHVSLYWYRQALGQGPEFLTYFNYEAQQDKSGLPNDRFSAERPEGSISTLTIQRTEQRDSAMYRCASSHRGSGGTGELFFGEGSRLTVL.

On this clone: A junction boundary mismatches the germline segment, possibly from a read error. The CDR3 here is CAIRESGGSGYGYTF. In nucleotides, the CDR3 is TGTGCCATCAGGGAGTCAGGGGGGTCGGGCTATGGCTACACCTTC. This chain uses TRBV10-3 with TRBJ1-2; 7 bases match TRBD1. The CDR3 has 15 amino acids. Germline V CDR1 and CDR2: ENHRY, SYGVKD.

This chain connects TRBV5-4 to TRBJ2-1; 10 nucleotides align to TRBD2. CDR1 and CDR2 (germline): SGHNT, YYREEE (reference sequence). This CDR3 region has 15 residues. Trimming took 4 bases from V and 1 from J; bases not matched to a gene: 2. The CDR3 DNA reads TGTGCCAGCAGCGCTAGCGGGAGATCCTACAATGAGCAGTTCTTC. Its translation: CASSASGRSYNEQFF. The complete variable domain, with remaining parts taken from reference TRBV5-4 and TRBJ2-1, reads ETGVTQSPTHLIKTRGQQVTLRCSSQSGHNTVSWYQQALGQGPQFIFQYYREEENGRGNFPPRFSGLQFPNYSSELNVNALELDDSALYLCASSASGRSYNEQFFGPGTRLTVL.

The chain joins TRBV28 to TRBJ1-4; 8 bases are a match to TRBD1. Germline V gene sequence: CDR1 MDHEN, CDR2 SYDVKM. V was clipped by 6 bases and J by 2 bases; unmatched bases: 8. This CDR3 is built from 16 residues. CDR3 protein: CASSLGTGGTNEKLFF. DNA of the CDR3: TGTGCCAGCAGCCTGGGTACAGGGGGTACTAATGAAAAACTGTTTTTT.

The genes are TRBV7-9 and TRBJ2-1, with D possibly being TRBD1 or TRBD2 (5 bases each). Trimming took off 5 bases at V and 11 bases at J, with 10 bases between the two ends. Germline-derived CDR1 and CDR2 are SEHNR and FQNEAQ (reference sequence). The CDR3 has 11 residues. The CDR3 DNA follows: TGTGCCAGCAGCCACCGGGACCAGCAGTTCTTC. It yields the protein CASSHRDQQFF.

The V and J genes are TRBV13 and TRBJ2-1, with 8 bases lining up with TRBD1. This CDR3 region has 15 residues. V trimming: 1 base; J trimming: 2 bases; junction bases outside the gene matches: 1. Germline V CDR1 and CDR2: PRHDT, FYEKMQ (reference sequence). The CDR3 loop reads CASSLEGQAYNEQFF. For the CDR3, the DNA is TGTGCCAGCAGCTTAGAGGGACAGGCCTACAATGAGCAGTTCTTC. The whole variable domain, remainder taken from reference TRBV13 and TRBJ2-1, is AAGVIQSPRHLIKEKRETATLKCYPIPRHDTVYWYQQGPGQDPQFLISFYEKMQSDKGSIPDRFSAQQFSDYHSELNMSSLELGDSALYFCASSLEGQAYNEQFFGPGTRLTVL.

The chain is built from TRBV7-8 and TRBJ1-2; 8 bases are a match to TRBD1. Germline V lookup: CDR1 SGHVS, CDR2 FQNEAQ. V shed 4 bases and J 0 bases; nucleotides not matched to a gene: 4. This CDR3 has 15 amino acids. The CDR3 is CASSSRTGTNYGYTF. The CDR3 bases are TGTGCCAGCAGCTCAAGGACAGGGACTAACTATGGCTACACCTTC.

In its sample, this clone was seen once. J is TRBJ2-2 and V is TRBV9, with no clear D. CDR3 size: 13 residues. Trimming took 2 bases from V and 5 from J, leaving 7 bases between them. CDR1 SGDLS and CDR2 YYNGEE come from the germline V gene. The CDR3 DNA is TGTGCCAGCAGCGTCGGCAATACCGGGGAGCTGTTTTTT. Translated, it gives CASSVGNTGELFF.

The chain combines TRBV5-1 with TRBJ1-3; unclear D gene. V was cut by 3 bases and J by 1 base, with 11 bases left in between. CDR3 length equals 15 residues. In germline, CDR1 is SGHRS, CDR2 YFSETQ. CDR3 DNA: TGCGCCAGCAGCTGGGGAGGTGGGTCTGGAAACACCATATATTTT. This codes for CASSWGGGSGNTIYF.

The chain employs TRBV7-4 and TRBJ2-6; D not resolved. Germline V gene sequence: CDR1 SGHVT, CDR2 SQSDAQ. The CDR3 consists of 15 residues. V dropped 9 bases and J dropped 5 bases, with 17 bases sitting between them. The CDR3, as DNA: TGTGCCAGAATAAGTAGACAAAGTCGGGCCAACGTCCTGACTTTC. Protein product: CARISRQSRANVLTF.

The V gene is TRBV9, the J gene TRBJ2-1; no reliable D call. V lost 3 bases and J 6 bases, leaving 13 bases between the germline ends. The germline CDR1 and CDR2 sequences are SGDLS and YYNGEE. The CDR3 spans 14 residues. As DNA, the CDR3 is TGTGCCAGCAGCGCCATGTGGAGCGCCAATGAGCAGTTCTTC. It codes for CASSAMWSANEQFF.

For the CDR3, the DNA is TGTGCCAGCAGGGGGTTTCTAGCGGGATTTGATGAGCAGTTCTTC. The encoded protein is CASRGFLAGFDEQFF. The chain recombines TRBV25-1 with TRBJ2-1; 9 bases align to TRBD2. The CDR3 is 15 residues long. Per the germline V gene, CDR1 is MGHDK and CDR2 is SYGVNS. The junction had 11 bases not matched to a gene; V was cut back by 6 bases and J by 8 bases.

The V and J genes are TRBV7-9 and TRBJ1-2; possible D gene TRBD1, 5 bases. CDR3 size: 14 residues. V was clipped by 8 bases and J by 5 bases, with 18 bases between them. Germline V CDR1 and CDR2: SEHNR, FQNEAQ (reference sequence). The CDR3 region has the DNA TGTGCCAGCTCGTTGGGGGGTCTCACTTATGGCTACACCTTC. Encoded protein: CASSLGGLTYGYTF. Full variable domain (rest looked up from reference TRBV7-9 and TRBJ1-2): DTGVSQNPRHKITKRGQNVTFRCDPISEHNRLYWYRQTLGQGPEFLTYFQNEAQLEKSRLLSDRFSAERPKGSFSTLEIQRTEQGDSAMYLCASSLGGLTYGYTFGSGTRLTVV.

V gene TRBV7-9 combines with J gene TRBJ1-6; TRBD1 matches at 8 bases. Germline V gene data show CDR1 as SEHNR and CDR2 as FQNEAQ (reference sequence). The CDR3 spans 16 residues. The ends lost 6 bases at V and 6 bases at J; junction bases unmatched: 10. The CDR3 DNA is TGTGCCAGCAGTTCACAGGGGGTTCTTGGTAATTCACCCCTCCACTTT. It is translated as CASSSQGVLGNSPLHF.

The V gene is TRBV2, the J gene TRBJ2-3; 9 nucleotides match TRBD1. Trimming at V came to 5 bases and at J to 6 bases, leaving 15 bases not matched to a gene. Germline values: CDR1 SNHLY, CDR2 FYNNEI. This CDR3 is 17 amino acids long. The CDR3 reads CASSSPLTGGEPDTQYF. In nucleotides, the CDR3 is TGTGCCAGCAGTTCTCCCCTGACAGGGGGAGAACCCGATACGCAGTATTTT. Looking up the rest from reference TRBV2 and TRBJ2-3 gives the full variable domain: EPEVTQTPSHQVTQMGQEVILRCVPISNHLYFYWYRQILGQKVEFLVSFYNNEISEKSEIFDDQFSVERPDGSNFTLKIRSTKLEDSAMYFCASSSPLTGGEPDTQYFGPGTRLTVL.